The rows below give T cell receptor beta chains drawn from one sample of a study of cytomegalovirus exposure and HLA in healthy donors. This table comes from immunoSEQ multiplex PCR, and its TCRdb copy is limited to in-frame clones, with some not included. The sample contains some 220,000 clones, around 80% of which appear only once. Sample: PBMCs. The receptors were gathered from a boy between 10 and 17 years old in good health and CMV-seronegative. CDR3s include the opening cysteine and the closing phenylalanine or tryptophan. D genes are given only for firm matches. Expanded clones are given a class, and other clones once, few, many or no size at all.

d_call clone_size j_call v_call cdr3_nt cdr3_aa
TRBD1 few TRBJ1-1 TRBV30 TGTGCCTGGAGCAGGGACAGCTATTCGGCTTTCTTT CAWSRDSYSAFF
- - TRBJ2-3 TRBV2 TGTGCCAGCAGTGAACAGGGAGGAGATACGCAGTATTTT CASSEQGGDTQYF
TRBD1 - TRBJ1-1 TRBV6-1 TGTGCCAGCAGTGAACTGGGACAGGGGGCTCTGAACACTGAAGCTTTCTTT CASSELGQGALNTEAFF
- - TRBJ2-3 TRBV4-2 TGTGCCAGCAGCGGATCAGGGGGGCCCTCCAGCACAGATACGCAGTATTTT CASSGSGGPSSTDTQYF
TRBD2 - TRBJ2-7 TRBV5-4 TGTGCCAGCAGCCCGGTCAGCGGGAACGAGCAGTACTTC CASSPVSGNEQYF
- - TRBJ2-1 TRBV5-1 TGCGCCAGCAGCTTGGCTGCCAGGGTCAATGAGCAGTTCTTC CASSLAARVNEQFF
TRBD2 - TRBJ2-5 TRBV28 TGTGCCAGCAGCCCCCTGGCACTAGCGGGGCAAGAGACCCAGTACTTC CASSPLALAGQETQYF
TRBD2 - TRBJ2-3 TRBV30 TGTGCCTGGAGGGTAGCGGGGGTAGATACGCAGTATTTT CAWRVAGVDTQYF
- - TRBJ1-3 TRBV11-3 TGTGCCAGCAGCTTTCAGGACTCTGGAAACACCATATATTTT CASSFQDSGNTIYF
- - TRBJ1-6 TRBV12-5 TGTGCTAGTGGTTGGGGGGGTAATTCACCCCTCCACTTT CASGWGGNSPLHF
- - TRBJ2-7 TRBV7-9 TGTGCCAGCAGCTTGGGGAGAACCTACGAGCAGTACTTC CASSLGRTYEQYF
- - TRBJ2-3 TRBV6-6 TGTGCCAGCAGTTTGGGACTCGATACTAGCACAGATACGCAGTATTTT CASSLGLDTSTDTQYF
TRBD1 - TRBJ1-4 TRBV5-1 TGCGCCAGCAGCCTTGGACAGACAGGGCATGAAAAACTGTTTTTT CASSLGQTGHEKLFF
- - TRBJ1-5 TRBV30 TGTGCCTGGAGTTTAGAGTCCGATCAGCCCCAGCATTTT CAWSLESDQPQHF
- - TRBJ1-4 TRBV30 TGTGCCTCGCGACAGCTGGCTAATGAAAAACTGTTTTTT CASRQLANEKLFF
- - TRBJ2-3 TRBV6-5 TGTGCCAGCAGTTACATGGCTAGCACAGATACGCAGTATTTT CASSYMASTDTQYF
- - TRBJ2-7 TRBV2 TGTGCCAGCACAAGCGGGTCCTACGAGCAGTACTTC CASTSGSYEQYF
TRBD2 few TRBJ2-1 TRBV11-2 TGTGCCAGCAGCCGGACTAGCGGGGGGAATGAGCAGTTCTTC CASSRTSGGNEQFF
- - TRBJ1-2 TRBV19 TGTGCCAGTAGTATGGAGAGACGGGAGTATGGCTACACCTTC CASSMERREYGYTF
- - TRBJ2-3 TRBV29-1 TGCAGCGCCACTACTTCCACGCCGACAGATACGCAGTATTTT CSATTSTPTDTQYF
- - TRBJ1-5 TRBV30 TGTGCCTGGAGTGTTGGCGGAGGGTCGAGACAGCCCCAGCATTTT CAWSVGGGSRQPQHF
- - TRBJ2-3 TRBV2 TGTGCCAGCAGGGCTAGCACAGATACGCAGTATTTT CASRASTDTQYF
- - TRBJ1-5 TRBV5-8 TGTGCCAGCAGCTTGGGACCAAACTATAGCAATCAGCCCCAGCATTTT CASSLGPNYSNQPQHF
- - TRBJ2-1 TRBV6-6 TGTGCCAGCAGCGGGAGAGGGCCCTACAATGAGCAGTTCTTC CASSGRGPYNEQFF
- few TRBJ2-4 TRBV4-1 TGCGCCAGCAGCCAAGTACAGGGCCTAGCCAAAAACATTCAGTACTTC CASSQVQGLAKNIQYF
- - TRBJ2-7 TRBV30 TGTGCCTGGAGTACAGGGTATCTGGACGAGCAGTACTTC CAWSTGYLDEQYF
- - TRBJ2-2 TRBV30 TGTGCCTGGAGCGGGGACTTCACCGGGGAGCTGTTTTTT CAWSGDFTGELFF
TRBD2 - TRBJ2-5 TRBV9 TGTGCCAGCAGCGTAACCGGGACTAGCGGGAGTTTAGGGACCCAGTACTTC CASSVTGTSGSLGTQYF
- - TRBJ2-5 TRBV7-9 TGTGCCAGCAGCTCCCGGGGACTGGGGGTGGGAGAGACCCAGTACTTC CASSSRGLGVGETQYF
- - TRBJ1-1 TRBV6-1 TGTGCCAGCAGTCCCCAGCGCGCCGTTGAAGCTTTCTTT CASSPQRAVEAFF
TRBD1 once TRBJ1-1 TRBV6-5 TGTGCCAGCAGTTACTCGATTCCAGGGGGCACTGAAGCTTTCTTT CASSYSIPGGTEAFF
- once TRBJ2-7 TRBV6-5 TGTGCCAGCAGCTCACAAGCCTACGAGCAGTACTTC CASSSQAYEQYF
TRBD2 - TRBJ2-7 TRBV4-2 TGTGCCAGCAGCCGGCAACCTAGCGGGACAGCGTCCGACGAGCAGTACTTC CASSRQPSGTASDEQYF
TRBD2 few TRBJ2-7 TRBV10-1 TGCGCCAGCAGGATGCAGGCTAGCGGAAGATACGAGCAGTACTTC CASRMQASGRYEQYF
- - TRBJ1-5 TRBV7-9 TGTGCCAGCACCGAGTCTCTCCTTAAGCCCCAGCATTTT CASTESLLKPQHF
- - TRBJ1-6 TRBV7-3 TGTGCCAGCAGCTACACAGGGAATTCACCCCTCCACTTT CASSYTGNSPLHF
TRBD1 once TRBJ2-5 TRBV10-1 TGCGCCAGCAACCCTACAGGGGCATGGGAGACCCAGTACTTC CASNPTGAWETQYF
TRBD2 - TRBJ2-7 TRBV5-1 TGCGCCAGCAGCTTTGGAGCGGGGGGGTACGAGCAGTACTTC CASSFGAGGYEQYF
TRBD1 - TRBJ2-7 TRBV11-3 TGTGCCAGCAGCTTCTATGGGACAGGGAGCGCTGAGCAGTACTTC CASSFYGTGSAEQYF
- - TRBJ1-1 TRBV6-5 TGTGCCAGCAGTTTTAGGGGTGGAAGCACTGAAGCTTTCTTT CASSFRGGSTEAFF
TRBD1 - TRBJ1-6 TRBV5-4 TGTGCCAGCAGCTGGGGGGACAGGATCGGTGCCCTCCACTTT CASSWGDRIGALHF
- - TRBJ2-7 TRBV5-6 TGTGCCAGCAGCTTGTTGGGGACTTACGAGCAGTACTTC CASSLLGTYEQYF
- - TRBJ1-6 TRBV11-1 TGTGCCAGCAGCCCCAGGGTTTTACCACCCCTCCACTTT CASSPRVLPPLHF
TRBD2 once TRBJ2-7 TRBV7-2 TGTGCCAGCAGCTTAGTCCCAGCGGGGTCCTCCTACGAGCAGTACTTC CASSLVPAGSSYEQYF
- - TRBJ2-4 TRBV6-5 TGTGCCAGCAGTTACGGCCTAGCAGGCAACATTCAGTACTTC CASSYGLAGNIQYF
- few TRBJ1-1 TRBV6-6 TGTGCCAGTGGGCAGGGGTCTGAAGCTTTCTTT CASGQGSEAFF
- - TRBJ2-3 TRBV4-1 TGCGCCAGCAGCCCAGCACGGAGGGGAGCGGGCCCCACAGATACGCAGTATTTT CASSPARRGAGPTDTQYF
TRBD1 - TRBJ1-1 TRBV6-5 TGTGCCAGCAGTTACGACCCAGGGGGAGTGAACACTGAAGCTTTCTTT CASSYDPGGVNTEAFF